A selection of T cell receptor beta chains follows, all from one sample in a study of a mutant IDH1 vaccine in newly diagnosed glioma. Produced via immunoSEQ multiplex PCR; TCRdb's table is partial and in-frame only. The sample records about 23,000 clones, roughly 83% being singletons. Antigen specificity for these receptors is unknown. The sample was PBMCs, taken from a glioma patient whose treatment included an IDH1 peptide vaccine. The receptors stem from a man between 40 and 49 years old with glioma. The CDR3 runs from the conserved cysteine through the conserved F or W.

len	j_gene	v_gene	CDR3aa
14	TRBJ1-1	TRBV5-1	CASSLAGTGGAAFF
15	TRBJ1-2	TRBV2	CASNPQSGTGFGYTF
12	TRBJ2-7	TRBV19	CASSIGGNEQYF
15	TRBJ2-1	TRBV9	CASSVRGAAVHEQFF
14	TRBJ2-5	TRBV25-1	CASRGQVAEETQYF
14	TRBJ1-5	TRBV11-2	CASSFPGNNQPQHF
14	TRBJ2-7	TRBV5-1	CASSLYSFSYEQYF
15	TRBJ2-7	TRBV5-1	CASSPGTVSSYEQYF
14	TRBJ2-5	TRBV19	CASSIAIGRETQYF
15	TRBJ1-5	TRBV30	CAWSVVRDTSQPQHF
16	TRBJ2-2	TRBV9	CASSVELAGYTGELFF
14	TRBJ2-1	TRBV5-4	CASSSGTVVNEQFF
14	TRBJ2-7	TRBV15	CATSSHRDSYEQYF
17	TRBJ2-6	TRBV18	CASAGGGSRSGANVLTF
17	TRBJ2-6	TRBV4-3	CASSQGLSNTGANVLTF
14	TRBJ1-5	TRBV19	CASFGQGLGQPQHF
15	TRBJ2-1	TRBV11-1	CASRSTGTSSGEQFF
14	TRBJ1-3	TRBV2	CASSERVSGNTIYF
13	TRBJ1-4	TRBV15	CATSLATNEKLFF
13	TRBJ2-2	TRBV7-8	CASSLGAGLGLFF
14	TRBJ2-7	TRBV27	CASSPGLAVYEQYF
13	TRBJ1-1	TRBV7-2	CASSLAGNTEAFF
13	TRBJ2-5	TRBV18	CASSGGLQETQYF
16	TRBJ1-2	TRBV9	CASSVGEGRVSPGYTF
13	TRBJ1-5	TRBV7-2	CASSLGGLEPQHF
17	TRBJ2-7	TRBV5-6	CASSFGDRGASSYEQYF
15	TRBJ2-2	TRBV6-5	CASSPNKGATGELFF
16	TRBJ2-7	TRBV7-2	CASSLVPGLPAGEQYF
16	TRBJ2-1	TRBV9	CASSVGNSGSGNEQFF
14	TRBJ2-7	TRBV6-6	CASRSRTASYEQYF
19	TRBJ2-2	TRBV7-9	CASSPPWLAGVGGTGELFF
12	TRBJ1-1	TRBV7-3	CASSSRGGEAFF
12	TRBJ2-7	TRBV27	CASSLVPGREYF
15	TRBJ1-1	TRBV5-1	CASSSNRGRGTEAFF
13	TRBJ1-1	TRBV2	CASSGPRNTEAFF
17	TRBJ2-1	TRBV5-4	CASSLGTGTSGGNEQFF
13	TRBJ1-1	TRBV4-1	CASSQGPSGGAFF
18	TRBJ2-7	TRBV4-1	CAPKKGTGQFPADYEQYF
14	TRBJ2-7	TRBV5-5	CASSLEAVSYEQYF
15	TRBJ2-7	TRBV7-8	CASSARREVGYEQYF
17	TRBJ2-1	TRBV4-1	CASSQEPGLAGGNEQFF
14	TRBJ2-3	TRBV7-9	CASSLAGEADTQYF
14	TRBJ1-2	TRBV15	CATSRGQGAGGYTF
13	TRBJ2-7	TRBV15	CATSLEASYEQYF
14	TRBJ2-7	TRBV4-3	CASSQAARFYEQYF
15	TRBJ2-1	TRBV7-3	CASSLGESSYNEQFF